The next 6 T cell receptor beta chains were all read from a single sample in a study of shared clonotypes between healthy human individuals. This table comes from immunoSEQ multiplex PCR, and its TCRdb copy is limited to in-frame clones, with some not included. Of 2 million to 3 million clones listed, over 85% are singletons. Source material: naive CD4+ T cells from PBMCs. Stated subset: CD45RA+ positively selected. The receptors stem from a man between 18 and 29 years old in good health. Some clones in this sample may be carry-over from other donors' samples.

This clone was recorded a few times. At the DNA level, this CDR3 is encoded by other sequences in the same sample as well. The genes are TRBV7-2 and TRBJ1-1; D unclear. Germline loops: CDR1 SGHTA, CDR2 FQGNSA. The CDR3 has 14 residues. Deletions cut 2 bases from V and 0 bases from J, with 7 bases between. CDR3 nucleotides: TGTGCCAGCAGCTTACAGAACATGAACACTGAAGCTTTCTTT. Protein: CASSLQNMNTEAFF. Complete variable domain (other parts from reference TRBV7-2 and TRBJ1-1): GAGVSQSPSNKVTEKGKDVELRCDPISGHTALYWYRQSLGQGLEFLIYFQGNSAPDKSGLPSDRFSAERTGGSVSTLTIQRTQQEDSAVYLCASSLQNMNTEAFFGQGTRLTVV.

This clone was detected only once. The chain couples TRBV6-1 to TRBJ1-2; tentative D call: TRBD1 (5 bases). The CDR3 length is 14 residues. Germline CDR1 is MNHNS and CDR2 is SASEGT. V was shortened by 3 bases and J by 6 bases, with 14 bases between the two germline ends. The CDR3 sequence is CASSEFSVRDGYTF. The CDR3 DNA reads TGTGCCAGCAGTGAGTTTAGCGTCAGGGATGGCTACACCTTC.

The chain recombines TRBV6-5 with TRBJ2-7, with 7 bases fitting TRBD1. The germline V gene has CDR1 MNHEY and CDR2 SVGAGI. Trimming cost V 6 bases and J 2 bases; bases outside gene matches: 10. The CDR3 has 15 amino acids. CDR3 amino acids: CASSQTGNRPYEQYF. The CDR3 coding sequence is TGTGCCAGCAGCCAGACAGGGAATCGACCCTACGAGCAGTACTTC.

The J gene is TRBJ1-2, the V gene TRBV19; 7 bases are a match to TRBD1. The germline gives CDR1 LNHDA, CDR2 SQIVND (reference sequence). The ends lost 4 bases at V and 4 bases at J; junction bases unmatched: 12. CDR3 length: 16 residues. The CDR3 coding sequence is TGTGCCAGTAGTACGCTACTCAGACAGGGCGGCTATGGCTACACCTTC. This sequence encodes CASSTLLRQGGYGYTF.

J is TRBJ2-7 and V is TRBV25-1; tentative D call: TRBD1 (6 bases). Germline CDR1 is MGHDK and CDR2 is SYGVNS. There are 12 residues in the CDR3. V lost 4 bases and J lost 3, with 7 bases in between. The CDR3 nucleotides read TGTGCCAGCAGTGGACAGGTCTACGAGCAGTACTTC. It codes for CASSGQVYEQYF.

Concerning this clone itself: A read error may be the cause here, since a much bigger clone is one base away. The same CDR3 is also encoded by other DNA sequences in this sample. The V call is TRBV5-1, the J call TRBJ2-7; the match to TRBD2 covers 10 bases. Germline V CDR1 and CDR2: SGHRS, YFSETQ. This CDR3 contains 14 residues. J gave up 3 bases and V 1 base, and 1 base lay outside the gene matches. CDR3 nucleotides: TGCGCCAGCAGCTTGCCTAGCGGGAGCTACGAGCAGTACTTC. Its protein product is CASSLPSGSYEQYF.